The T cell receptor beta chain described here comes from a study of control samples from healthy donors and cancer patients (dated by TCRdb to the early 2020s). Receptor amplification or capture employed the immunoSEQ multiplex PCR assay. In its TCRdb copy, this immuneACCESS table keeps in-frame sequences only and misses some clones. Where compared with another copy, unresolved V genes explain less than half of these, and the others have no known cause. Recorded for this sample are tens of thousands of clones; around 95% of them occurred a single time. Of the sample, under 2% is held by the ten largest clones. Turning to this clone: Its target antigen remains unknown. No base qualities exist here, and no much larger clone lies one base off it.

Sequenced input: blood. The receptor was isolated from a woman aged 25 to 45 in good health.

The CDR3 amino acid sequence is: CASSFWTSGTRETQYF. The sequenced DNA is TGTGCCAGCAGCTTCTGGACTAGCGGGACGAGAGAGACCCAGTACTTC. The sequence links TRBV11-2 to TRBJ2-5; 12 bases in the junction line up with TRBD2. CDR1 SGHAT and CDR2 FQNNGV are derived from the germline V gene. The CDR3 sequence holds 16 residues, the cysteine and phenylalanine included. The only DNA kept is the CDR3, 48 bases in frame from the first base. Clipping removes 3 bases from V and 4 bases from J, with 6 as the unmatched junction base count.